This T cell receptor beta chain was retrieved from a study of shared clonotypes between healthy human individuals. Overall study findings and caveats: The researchers took only blood, and tissue repertoires probably look different. In contrast to clonotypes shared by all four donors, non-shared clonotypes had lower generation probabilities. About 5% of naive CD4 clonotypes were shared across a few donors. Richness estimates generally favored naive over memory subsets.

TCRdb's copy holds only in-frame clones and misses some; the assay was immunoSEQ multiplex PCR. The sample holds some 1,600,000 clones, 98% seen once. This clone was seen once. Its antigen is not identified. This CDR3 has 14 amino acids. Germline-derived CDR1 and CDR2 are SGHVS and FQNEAQ. The ends were cut back, 2 bases at V and 2 bases at J, with 7 bases in the middle. This TCR derives from a man aged 25-40 years in good health. The sample consisted of naive CD4+ T cells sorted from blood. This sample's subset: CD45RA+ positively selected. This rearrangement joins TRBV7-8 to TRBJ1-5; D gene unclear. The CDR3 region has the DNA TGTGCCAGCAGCTTACGCGGAGGCAATCAGCCCCAGCATTTT. Its translation is CASSLRGGNQPQHF.